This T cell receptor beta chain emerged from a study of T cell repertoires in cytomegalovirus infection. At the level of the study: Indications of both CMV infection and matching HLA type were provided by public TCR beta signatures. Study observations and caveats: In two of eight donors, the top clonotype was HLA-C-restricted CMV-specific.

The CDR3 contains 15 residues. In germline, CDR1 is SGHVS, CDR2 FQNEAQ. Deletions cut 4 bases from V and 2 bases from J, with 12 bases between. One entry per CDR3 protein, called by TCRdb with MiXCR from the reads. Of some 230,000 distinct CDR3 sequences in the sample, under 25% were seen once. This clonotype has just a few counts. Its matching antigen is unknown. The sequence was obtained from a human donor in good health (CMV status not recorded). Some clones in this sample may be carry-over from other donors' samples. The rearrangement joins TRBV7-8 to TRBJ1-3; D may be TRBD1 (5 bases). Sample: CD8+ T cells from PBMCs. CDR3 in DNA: TGTGCCAGCAGCTGGCCGACAGAACCTGGAAACACCATATATTTT. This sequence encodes CASSWPTEPGNTIYF.